Below are 27 T cell receptor beta chains sequenced from a single sample in a study of OX40 agonist ivuxolimab in advanced cancers. This table comes from immunoSEQ multiplex PCR, and its TCRdb copy is limited to in-frame clones, with some not included. Here the sample spans tens of thousands of clones, about 87% being singletons. Sequenced material: CD4+ or CD8+ T cells sorted from blood, taken in a trial of the OX40 agonist ivuxolimab. Receptors originate from an adult with an advanced solid tumor such as melanoma, head and neck, liver or kidney cancer.

The rearrangement uses TRBV4-2 and TRBJ2-5; TRBD2 aligns across 9 bases. Germline trimming cut 0 bases from V and 5 bases from J; bases unmatched to any gene: 19. The germline CDR1 and CDR2 sequences are LGHNA and YNFKEQ. The length of the CDR3 is 20 residues. The CDR3 here is CASSQESSSGNVLFRETQYF. The CDR3 region has the DNA TGTGCCAGCAGCCAAGAAAGTTCTAGCGGGAATGTTTTATTTAGGGAGACCCAGTACTTC.

V and J are TRBV14 and TRBJ2-7; D ambiguous. CDR1 and CDR2 (germline): SGHDN, FVKESK. The CDR3 has 12 residues. V lost 2 bases, J lost 10 bases, and 12 bases lay in between. CDR3 region: CASSQIGPVQYF. In DNA, the CDR3 is TGTGCCAGCAGCCAAATTGGGCCAGTACAGTACTTC.

The chain couples TRBV5-6 to TRBJ2-1, with 11 nucleotides matching TRBD2. Germline CDR1 is SGHDT and CDR2 is YYEEEE. The J segment lost 7 bases and the V segment lost 4 bases, leaving 7 bases of the junction unmatched. This CDR3 comprises 15 residues. The CDR3 loop reads CASSLTSGSQNEQFF. CDR3 in DNA: TGTGCCAGCAGCCTTACTAGCGGGAGTCAAAATGAGCAGTTCTTC.

CDR3 sequence reads: CASREQGPRGGYTF. Written as DNA, the CDR3 is TGTGCCAGCAGAGAACAGGGCCCGCGGGGTGGCTACACCTTC. The chain combines TRBV28 with TRBJ1-2, with D possibly matching TRBD1 (6 bases). Germline values: CDR1 MDHEN, CDR2 SYDVKM. This CDR3 region has 14 residues. V lost 6 bases and J lost 7, with 18 bases in between.

This sequence joins TRBV12-5 and TRBJ2-2; tentative D call: TRBD1 (7 bases). V gave up 4 bases and J gave up 6 bases, with 12 bases separating them. This CDR3 comprises 14 residues. Per germline, CDR1 LGHNT and CDR2 FRNRAP. The CDR3 DNA sequence: TGTGCTAGTGGTTCCCAGGGGGGCGCCGGGGAGCTGTTTTTT. It specifies CASGSQGGAGELFF.

The chain uses TRBV11-2 and TRBJ2-1; 9 bases agree with TRBD2. Germline loops: CDR1 SGHAT, CDR2 FQNNGV. This CDR3 contains 16 residues. Trimming cost V 1 base and J 5 bases; bases outside gene matches: 6. For the CDR3, the DNA is TGTGCCAGCAGCTTAGTGGGCGGGAGGGCGAACAATGAGCAGTTCTTC. Translated: CASSLVGGRANNEQFF.

This clone showed up just a few times. This chain connects TRBV7-9 to TRBJ1-5; a weak D match, TRBD1 (5 bases). This CDR3 has 13 residues. Germline CDR1 SEHNR, CDR2 FQNEAQ (reference sequence). Trimming took 3 bases from V and 6 from J, leaving 9 bases between them. The CDR3 loop reads CASSFGHSQPQHF. CDR3 coding DNA: TGTGCCAGCAGCTTCGGACACTCTCAGCCCCAGCATTTT.

The chain joins TRBV28 to TRBJ2-1; 11 bases are a match to TRBD2. The length of the CDR3 is 15 residues. CDR1 MDHEN and CDR2 SYDVKM come from the germline V gene. Trimming at V came to 5 bases and at J to 6 bases, leaving 6 bases not matched to a gene. CDR3 region: CASSLLAGGLNEQFF. In nucleotides, the CDR3 is TGTGCCAGCAGTCTCCTAGCGGGGGGACTCAATGAGCAGTTCTTC.

The chain joins TRBV7-3 to TRBJ2-5; possibly TRBD2 for D (6 bases). The ends were cut back, 5 bases at V and 1 base at J, with 17 bases in the middle. This CDR3 is 16 amino acids long. Germline CDR1 and CDR2: SGHTA and FQGTGA. The DNA of the CDR3 is TGTGCCAGCAGCCCCACGGGCGGGGCCCCCCAAGAGACCCAGTACTTC. As protein: CASSPTGGAPQETQYF.

This chain connects TRBV5-6 to TRBJ2-2; a possible D gene is TRBD1 (5 bases). The CDR3 has 16 amino acids. V lost 0 bases, J lost 4 bases, and 13 bases lay in between. In germline, CDR1 is SGHDT, CDR2 YYEEEE. In DNA, the CDR3 is TGTGCCAGCAGCTTGGCTGGTCAGGGTGGCACCGGGGAGCTGTTTTTT. Its protein is CASSLAGQGGTGELFF.

The chain is built from TRBV30 and TRBJ1-1, with TRBD1 matching over 10 bases. The V gene's germline CDR1 is GTSNPN and CDR2 SVGIG (reference sequence). The CDR3 loop spans 15 amino acids. With V trimmed by 3 bases and J by 11 bases, 15 bases remained unmatched. The CDR3 here is CAWSPRGTGARRAFF. DNA of the CDR3: TGTGCCTGGAGCCCACGGGGGACAGGGGCGCGAAGGGCTTTCTTT.

This clone occurred a few times. The chain links TRBV11-2 to TRBJ2-7, with 8 bases identical to TRBD2. The germline V gene has CDR1 SGHAT and CDR2 FQNNGV. The CDR3 has 14 amino acids. V gave up 0 bases and J gave up 6 bases; unmatched junction bases: 4. The CDR3 DNA is TGTGCCAGCAGCTTAGATCCGGGGACTAGCGAGCAGTACTTC. Its translation is CASSLDPGTSEQYF.

This sequence joins TRBV2 and TRBJ2-7; the D is unclear. There are 13 residues in the CDR3. V was shortened by 9 bases and J by 4 bases, with 16 bases between the two germline ends. The germline CDR1 and CDR2 sequences are SNHLY and FYNNEI. CDR3 DNA: TGTGCCAGTAAGCCCAGACTCCTTTACGAGCAGTACTTC. As protein: CASKPRLLYEQYF.

The chain has TRBV27 and TRBJ2-1; 9 bases map to TRBD2. The CDR3 is 15 amino acids. V lost 2 bases, J lost 7 bases, and 6 bases stayed unmatched. CDR1 and CDR2 (germline): MNHEY, SMNVEV (reference sequence). The CDR3 sequence: CASSLVAGVGNEQFF. CDR3 DNA: TGTGCCAGCAGTTTAGTAGCGGGAGTTGGTAATGAGCAGTTCTTC.

This clone was observed once. The J gene is TRBJ2-7, the V gene TRBV5-4, with D possibly being TRBD1 (6 bases). Germline CDR1 and CDR2: SGHNT and YYREEE (reference sequence). This CDR3 has 12 residues. With 4 bases removed from V and 3 bases from J, the gap between germline ends came to 8 bases. CDR3 sequence: CASSAQGYEQYF. CDR3 DNA sequence: TGTGCCAGCAGCGCACAGGGCTACGAGCAGTACTTC.

This rearrangement joins TRBV6-1 to TRBJ1-2; 7 bases are shared with TRBD1. The germline V gene encodes CDR1 MNHNS and CDR2 SASEGT. Germline trimming cut 6 bases from V and 6 bases from J; bases unmatched to any gene: 10. The CDR3 runs to 14 residues. CDR3 sequence reads: CASSLTGLSNGYTF. CDR3 coding DNA: TGTGCCAGCAGCCTGACAGGGTTATCGAATGGCTACACCTTC.

The sample holds one count of this clone. CDR3 sequence (DNA): TGTGCCATCAGTGAGATGGTAGCCTTCTCTGGAAACACCATATATTTT. Residues: CAISEMVAFSGNTIYF. J is TRBJ1-3 and V is TRBV10-3; D is undetermined. The germline V gene has CDR1 ENHRY and CDR2 SYGVKD. The V and J ends lost 2 bases and 0 bases respectively, with 11 bases between them. The CDR3 is made up of 16 amino acids.

This clone is a singleton in its sample. The CDR3, as DNA: TGTGCCAGCCTAGACAGGACTAGGAGCTCCTACGAGCAGTACTTC. It translates to CASLDRTRSSYEQYF. The chain carries TRBV6-1 and TRBJ2-7; TRBD2 is a possible D gene (7 bases). This CDR3 contains 15 residues. The V end lost 8 bases, the J end lost 0 bases, and 17 bases lay between the germline ends. Germline V lookup: CDR1 MNHNS, CDR2 SASEGT.

The J gene is TRBJ1-2, the V gene TRBV5-6; perhaps TRBD1 as D (5 bases). Germline CDR1 reads SGHDT; CDR2 reads YYEEEE. The length of the CDR3 is 14 residues. The V gene lost 4 bases and the J gene lost 5 bases, with 15 bases spanning the gap. In nucleotides, the CDR3 is TGTGCCAGCAGCACCTCCGGGGCCGGTTATGGCTACACCTTC. The encoded protein is CASSTSGAGYGYTF. The variable domain in full, with the rest retrieved from reference TRBV5-6 and TRBJ1-2, is DAGVTQSPTHLIKTRGQQVTLRCSPKSGHDTVSWYQQALGQGPQFIFQYYEEEERQRGNFPDRFSGHQFPNYSSELNVNALLLGDSALYLCASSTSGAGYGYTFGSGTRLTVV.

In its sample, this clone was seen a few times. The DNA for the CDR3 is TGTGCCAGCAGTCTCACACGACAGGGGAGCTACACCTTC. Protein sequence: CASSLTRQGSYTF. This chain joins TRBV28 and TRBJ1-2, with 8 bases that match TRBD1. This CDR3 has 13 residues. The J segment lost 9 bases and the V segment lost 5 bases, leaving 8 bases of the junction unmatched. Germline loops: CDR1 MDHEN, CDR2 SYDVKM.

This chain links TRBV4-1 with TRBJ1-5, with 8 bases fitting TRBD1. V lost 0 bases to trimming and J lost 5 bases; unmatched junction nucleotides: 12. Germline-derived CDR1 and CDR2 are MGHRA and YSYEKL. The CDR3 covers 18 residues. CDR3 sequence (DNA): TGCGCCAGCAGCCAAGAATCCGGAGACAGGGGTGTTTATCAGCCCCAGCATTTT. This gives the protein CASSQESGDRGVYQPQHF.

V is TRBV9 and J is TRBJ2-7; D might be TRBD1 or TRBD2, each matching 5 bases. Per germline, CDR1 SGDLS and CDR2 YYNGEE. The CDR3 sequence is 15 residues long. The V end was cut by 4 bases, the J end by 2 bases, with 16 bases between. The CDR3 bases are TGTGCCAGCAGCTTCGGTGGGGACCCTACCTACGAGCAGTACTTC. This codes for CASSFGGDPTYEQYF. Full variable domain (outside the CDR3, taken from reference TRBV9 and TRBJ2-7): DSGVTQTPKHLITATGQRVTLRCSPRSGDLSVYWYQQSLDQGLQFLIQYYNGEERAKGNILERFSAQQFPDLHSELNLSSLELGDSALYFCASSFGGDPTYEQYFGPGTRLTVT.

V gene TRBV7-3 combines with J gene TRBJ2-5, with a possible D match to TRBD2 (5 bases). Trimming took 2 bases from V and 7 from J, leaving 11 bases between them. Germline CDR1 reads SGHTA; CDR2 reads FQGTGA. The CDR3 contains 13 residues. CDR3 residues: CASSLDLRGTQYF. The CDR3 DNA sequence: TGTGCCAGCAGCTTAGACCTTCGGGGGACCCAGTACTTC.

The genes are TRBV12-5 and TRBJ2-7; 7 bases match TRBD1. Unmatched junction bases numbered 5, after V lost 3 bases and J lost 6 bases. This CDR3 contains 13 residues. Germline values: CDR1 LGHNT, CDR2 FRNRAP. CDR3 coding DNA: TGTGCTAGTGGTTTAGGGACAGCCGGCGAGCAGTACTTC. This translates into CASGLGTAGEQYF.

This clone appeared a few times. The chain combines TRBV5-1 with TRBJ2-6, with D possibly called TRBD1 or TRBD2 (5 bases each). Deletions cut 4 bases from V and 0 bases from J, with 20 bases between. This CDR3 is built from 19 residues. The V gene's germline CDR1 is SGHRS and CDR2 YFSETQ. Written as DNA, the CDR3 is TGCGCCAGCAGCGCGAACCCCGGGACGGTCAGCTCTGGGGCCAACGTCCTGACTTTC. The encoded protein is CASSANPGTVSSGANVLTF.

This chain connects TRBV7-9 to TRBJ2-1, with 8 bases identical to TRBD1. Germline V gene data show CDR1 as SEHNR and CDR2 as FQNEAQ (reference sequence). With 5 bases clipped from V and 8 bases from J, the junction kept 8 bases outside the gene matches. CDR3 length: 14 amino acids. The DNA for the CDR3 is TGTGCCAGCAGCCCCCAGGGGGCACAGGATGAGCAGTTCTTC. Protein product: CASSPQGAQDEQFF.

V usage is TRBV7-9 and J usage is TRBJ2-5; either TRBD1 or TRBD2 may fit D (6 bases each). The CDR3 has 14 amino acids. V lost 3 bases, J lost 3 bases, and 11 bases lay in between. Germline V gene lookup returns CDR1 SEHNR and CDR2 FQNEAQ (reference sequence). The CDR3 is CASSFWGAEETQYF. The CDR3 region has the DNA TGTGCCAGCAGCTTTTGGGGGGCGGAAGAGACCCAGTACTTC.